The 27 T cell receptor beta chains given below trace back to one sample, sequenced in a study of T cell repertoires in cytomegalovirus infection. TCRdb fed the reads into MiXCR, producing one record per CDR3 protein. The sample has 450,000 to 600,000 distinct CDR3 sequences; roughly a third are singletons. These receptors' targets are unknown. The specimen was cultured PBMCs, collected from culture after CMV antigen stimulation. Receptors were obtained from a human donor in good health (CMV status not recorded). Some clones in this sample may be carry-over from other donors' samples.

This clonotype has a count of ten or more. The chain carries TRBV4-3 and TRBJ2-3, with D maybe TRBD2 (5 bases). V was trimmed by 4 bases and J by 5 bases, leaving 13 bases between them. Germline lookup yields CDR1 LGHNA and CDR2 YSLEER. This CDR3 has 14 amino acids. The CDR3: CASSLQRELDTQYF. For the CDR3, the DNA is TGCGCCAGCAGCCTCCAGAGGGAGCTAGATACGCAGTATTTT.

Only a few counts were recorded for this clonotype. The chain is built from TRBV7-9 and TRBJ1-4; 9 nucleotides agree with TRBD1. CDR1 and CDR2 from the germline V gene are SEHNR and FQNEAQ (reference sequence). The CDR3 runs 15 residues. After removal of 5 bases from V and 8 bases from J, the junction contained 9 bases not matched to a gene. This CDR3 reads CASSPGTGNAEKLFF. The CDR3 bases are TGTGCCAGCAGCCCCGGGACAGGGAATGCGGAAAAACTGTTTTTT.

V usage is TRBV29-1 and J usage is TRBJ1-2; D is unclear. The CDR3 extends over 12 amino acids. The ends were cut back, 4 bases at V and 3 bases at J, with 9 bases in the middle. The germline gives CDR1 SQVTM, CDR2 ANQGSEA. The CDR3 reads CSVGEGYYGYTF. The CDR3 bases are TGCAGCGTTGGGGAGGGCTACTATGGCTACACCTTC.

Here the CDR3 reads CASSERQNYGYTF. DNA for the CDR3: TGTGCCAGCAGTGAACGGCAGAACTATGGCTACACCTTC. The J gene is TRBJ1-2, the V gene TRBV25-1; D is ambiguous. The length of the CDR3 is 13 residues. Germline CDR1 is MGHDK and CDR2 is SYGVNS. The V and J ends lost 2 bases and 2 bases respectively, with 6 bases between them.

This clonotype was seen a few times. The chain joins TRBV7-2 to TRBJ1-5; D unresolved. The CDR3 contains 14 residues. The germline CDR1 and CDR2 sequences are SGHTA and FQGNSA. V was shortened by 5 bases and J by 6 bases, with 14 bases between the two germline ends. CDR3 region: CASSQEWVSQPQHF. The CDR3 DNA sequence: TGTGCCAGCAGCCAGGAGTGGGTGAGTCAGCCCCAGCATTTT.

In its sample, this clonotype was seen many times. The gene calls are TRBV7-6 and TRBJ1-4; TRBD1 aligns across 10 bases. Trimming removed 6 bases from V and 4 bases from J; junction bases left unmatched: 8. Germline V gene lookup returns CDR1 SGHVS and CDR2 FNYEAQ. This CDR3 comprises 16 residues. DNA of the CDR3: TGTGCCAGCAGATTCGGGACAGGGGCCCGTAATGAAAAACTGTTTTTT. It yields the protein CASRFGTGARNEKLFF.

This clonotype has only one observation. The rearrangement links TRBV4-3 to TRBJ1-2; TRBD1 matches at 7 bases. Germline V gene lookup returns CDR1 LGHNA and CDR2 YSLEER. The CDR3 is 12 amino acids. With 4 bases clipped from V and 13 bases from J, the junction kept 9 bases outside the gene matches. This chain's CDR3 is CASSLSDRERTF. The CDR3 DNA follows: TGCGCCAGCAGCCTCTCCGACAGGGAGCGCACCTTC.

The chain is built from TRBV27 and TRBJ2-5; TRBD2 matches at 11 bases. This CDR3 has 15 residues. The V gene's germline CDR1 is MNHEY and CDR2 SMNVEV (reference sequence). With 4 bases clipped from V and 6 bases from J, the junction kept 7 bases outside the gene matches. The CDR3 protein is CASSSPTSGRKTQYF. The CDR3 region has the DNA TGTGCCAGCAGTTCCCCAACTAGCGGGAGAAAGACCCAGTACTTC.

The rearrangement uses TRBV2 and TRBJ2-7; 9 bases agree with TRBD2. The trim removed 9 bases at V and 0 bases at J, leaving 6 bases unmatched. This CDR3 spans 14 amino acids. CDR1 is SNHLY, CDR2 FYNNEI, per germline. The CDR3 sequence: CASRLAASSYEQYV. The CDR3 DNA is TGTGCCAGTCGACTAGCGGCGAGCTCCTACGAGCAGTACGTC.

This clonotype was detected a few times. The J gene is TRBJ2-7, the V gene TRBV7-4, with 11 nucleotides matching TRBD2. This CDR3 contains 15 residues. Germline-derived CDR1 and CDR2 are SGHVT and SQSDAQ. The V segment lost 7 bases and the J segment 2 bases; nucleotides outside the gene matches: 7. The CDR3 bases are TGTGCCAGCACCCAGTTTAGCGGGGGGGCCTACGAGCAGTACTTC. It translates to CASTQFSGGAYEQYF.

This chain joins TRBV7-9 and TRBJ2-1; no clear D gene. The CDR3 sequence is 12 residues long. Germline V gives CDR1 SEHNR, CDR2 FQNEAQ (reference sequence). V was shortened by 7 bases and J by 3 bases, with 7 bases between the two germline ends. CDR3 sequence (DNA): TGTGCCAGCACACCCCTCTACAATGAGCAGTTCTTC. Protein product: CASTPLYNEQFF.

This chain uses TRBV19 with TRBJ2-3, with 9 bases matching TRBD2. CDR3 size: 16 residues. The V segment lost 3 bases and the J segment 0 bases; nucleotides outside the gene matches: 4. Germline V gene data show CDR1 as LNHDA and CDR2 as SQIVND (reference sequence). CDR3 protein: CASSIVSGRSTDTQYF. The DNA of the CDR3 is TGTGCCAGTAGTATTGTTAGCGGGAGAAGCACAGATACGCAGTATTTT.

As DNA, the CDR3 is TGCGCCAGCAGCCAAGCCCCCGGGTTTGGAAACACCATATATTTT. This codes for CASSQAPGFGNTIYF. The chain combines TRBV4-1 with TRBJ1-3; D unresolved. Trimming left V 1 base short and J 3 bases short, with 10 bases between. This CDR3 spans 15 amino acids. The germline V gene encodes CDR1 MGHRA and CDR2 YSYEKL.

J is TRBJ2-7 and V is TRBV20-1; tentatively, D is TRBD2 (5 bases). The CDR3 sequence is 14 residues long. Germline V gene data show CDR1 as DFQATT and CDR2 as SNEGSKA (reference sequence). V lost 4 bases and J 3 bases, leaving 16 bases between the germline ends. For the CDR3, the DNA is TGCAGTGCTACAAGACTACCCATTTTCTACGAGCAGTACTTC. Translation: CSATRLPIFYEQYF.

The CDR3 DNA is TGTGCCAGCAGCAATAGCGGGGGCGCAGATACGCAGTATTTT. It translates to CASSNSGGADTQYF. The chain carries TRBV7-6 and TRBJ2-3; 9 bases are a match to TRBD2. The CDR3 has 14 residues. Trimming cost V 5 bases and J 4 bases; bases outside gene matches: 4. Germline CDR1 SGHVS, CDR2 FNYEAQ.

The rearrangement links TRBV5-1 to TRBJ2-1; 8 bases are a match to TRBD2. There are 13 residues in the CDR3. Germline CDR1 reads SGHRS; CDR2 reads YFSETQ. With V trimmed by 4 bases and J by 10 bases, 7 bases remained unmatched. The CDR3 DNA reads as TGCGCCAGCAGCCCGATAGCGGGAAACGAGCAGTTCTTC. Protein sequence: CASSPIAGNEQFF.

A few counts support this clonotype. The genes are TRBV4-1 and TRBJ1-1; D not resolved. Germline CDR1 and CDR2: MGHRA and YSYEKL. This CDR3 has 14 amino acids. The germline V and J ends were trimmed by 4 bases and 7 bases, with 16 bases remaining between them. CDR3 protein: CASSPEMDEHEAFF. The DNA for the CDR3 is TGCGCCAGCAGCCCAGAGATGGACGAGCATGAAGCTTTCTTT.

The chain uses TRBV7-9 and TRBJ2-3; 8 positions agree with TRBD2. Germline V gives CDR1 SEHNR, CDR2 FQNEAQ (reference sequence). The CDR3 consists of 16 residues. The V gene end was trimmed by 6 bases and the J gene end by 2 bases; junction bases not matched to a gene: 10. The CDR3 region is CASRSLAGFHTDTQYF. CDR3 nucleotide sequence: TGTGCCAGCAGGTCCCTAGCGGGTTTCCACACAGATACGCAGTATTTT.

This clonotype has more than one count but fewer than ten. The rearrangement links TRBV28 to TRBJ1-1, with D maybe TRBD1 (5 bases). Looked up from germline, CDR1 is MDHEN and CDR2 is SYDVKM. Trimming cost V 3 bases and J 1 base, with 12 bases left between them. The CDR3 sequence is 15 residues long. This CDR3 is CASSFVPGTNTEAFF. The DNA of the CDR3 is TGTGCCAGCAGTTTCGTGCCAGGGACGAACACTGAAGCTTTCTTT.

J is TRBJ2-7 and V is TRBV12-3 or TRBV12-4, with 8 bases aligning to TRBD2. The CDR3 loop spans 15 amino acids. The V segment lost 5 bases and the J segment 2 bases; nucleotides outside the gene matches: 8. The CDR3 protein is CASSPWWRGAYEQYF. The CDR3 nucleotides read TGTGCCAGCAGTCCTTGGTGGCGGGGGGCCTACGAGCAGTACTTC.

V gene TRBV6-2 or TRBV6-3 combines with J gene TRBJ1-5, with a weak D call TRBD1 (6 bases). The CDR3 consists of 15 residues. Germline assignment: CDR1 MNHEY and CDR2 SVGEGT. V was clipped by 4 bases and J by 4 bases, with 14 bases between them. The CDR3 loop is CASSFTGTLNQPQHF. CDR3 DNA sequence: TGTGCCAGCAGTTTTACAGGGACTTTGAATCAGCCCCAGCATTTT.

The rearrangement links TRBV18 to TRBJ1-2; D is perhaps TRBD1 (5 bases). Germline V CDR1 and CDR2: KGHSH, LQKENI. The ends were cut back, 4 bases at V and 8 bases at J, with 14 bases in the middle. This CDR3 is built from 13 residues. CDR3 sequence reads: CASSRGDDGGYTF. The CDR3 DNA is TGTGCCAGCTCACGAGGGGACGACGGAGGCTACACCTTC.

This clonotype was counted many times. The genes are TRBV7-2 and TRBJ2-2; the match to TRBD2 covers 9 bases. After removal of 5 bases from V and 1 base from J, the junction contained 2 bases not matched to a gene. The CDR3 covers 15 residues. Germline CDR1 is SGHTA and CDR2 is FQGNSA. CDR3 DNA sequence: TGTGCCAGCAGCCCAGCGGGAGGGAACACCGGGGAGCTGTTTTTT. This codes for CASSPAGGNTGELFF.

This clonotype was seen just once. The chain couples TRBV27 to TRBJ2-5; the D gene could be TRBD1 or TRBD2 (5 bases each). V shed 2 bases and J shed 0 bases, with 10 bases lying between them. The germline V gene has CDR1 MNHEY and CDR2 SMNVEV (reference sequence). The CDR3 consists of 15 residues. CDR3 region: CASSLGTKYQETQYF. CDR3 bases: TGTGCCAGCAGTTTAGGGACCAAGTACCAAGAGACCCAGTACTTC.

In its sample, this clonotype was seen a few times. V gene TRBV7-9 combines with J gene TRBJ2-5; TRBD1 agrees at 9 bases. Germline CDR1 SEHNR, CDR2 FQNEAQ (reference sequence). V lost 3 bases, J lost 5 bases, and 13 bases stayed unmatched. This CDR3 region has 17 residues. For the CDR3, the DNA is TGTGCCAGCAGCTTGTCGGAAGGACAGGGGATGAAGGAGACCCAGTACTTC. Its translation: CASSLSEGQGMKETQYF.

The J gene is TRBJ2-1, the V gene TRBV6-1, with a weak D call TRBD2 (9 bases). V was shortened by 6 bases and J by 3 bases, with 18 bases between the two germline ends. The CDR3 consists of 16 residues. CDR1 is MNHNS and CDR2 is SASEGT in the germline V gene. As DNA, the CDR3 is TGTGCCAGCAGGGGACAGGCGGGAGGGAACTACAATGAGCAGTTCTTC. Protein product: CASRGQAGGNYNEQFF.

This clonotype was seen a handful of times. The V gene is TRBV28, the J gene TRBJ2-2; 8 nucleotides match TRBD2. V shed 6 bases, J shed 7 bases, and the junction held 13 bases outside the gene matches. The germline gives CDR1 MDHEN, CDR2 SYDVKM. The CDR3 runs 16 residues. The CDR3 protein is CASSLERSGRNGELFF. The DNA for the CDR3 is TGTGCCAGCAGCCTCGAACGGAGCGGGAGAAACGGGGAGCTGTTTTTT. The full variable domain, its missing parts supplied by reference TRBV28 and TRBJ2-2, is DVKVTQSSRYLVKRTGEKVFLECVQDMDHENMFWYRQDPGLGLRLIYFSYDVKMKEKGDIPEGYSVSREKKERFSLILESASTNQTSMYLCASSLERSGRNGELFFGEGSRLTVL.